This is a list of T cell receptor beta chains from one sample in a study of cytomegalovirus exposure and HLA in healthy donors. Assay: immunoSEQ multiplex PCR; the TCRdb copy retains only in-frame clones and omits some. The data contain some 120,000 clones, approximately 80% of them singletons. Sequencing used PBMCs. All receptors come from a man aged 40-50 years in good health and CMV-seronegative. Each CDR3 is given with its conserved first and last residue. D genes are given only for firm matches. Clone size is not always given. Where it is, it says once, few, many or a class for expanded clones.

TRBJ2-7	-	TRBV6-1	TRBD1	TGTGCCAGCAGTGAATCTGGGACAGGGGGGTACGAGCAGTACTTC	CASSESGTGGYEQYF
TRBJ2-3	-	TRBV6-1	TRBD1	TGTGCCAGCAGTGCCCAACAGGGGACGGGGACAGATACGCAGTATTTT	CASSAQQGTGTDTQYF
TRBJ1-3	-	TRBV28	-	TGTGCCAGCAGCCCTGCCCAGGGCGCGGGGGACACCATATATTTT	CASSPAQGAGDTIYF
TRBJ2-1	-	TRBV11-2	-	TGTGCCAGCAGCTCCAATCCCTATTACAATGAGCAGTTCTTC	CASSSNPYYNEQFF
TRBJ2-7	-	TRBV28	TRBD2	TGTGCCAGCAGGCTCGGGGGGGGTAGCGGGGTCTACGAGCAGTACTTC	CASRLGGGSGVYEQYF
TRBJ2-2	-	TRBV15	-	TGTGCCACCAGCAGAGATGATCGCGGGGACACCGGGGAGCTGTTTTTT	CATSRDDRGDTGELFF
TRBJ1-5	-	TRBV10-2	-	TGCGCCAGCAGTGAGTCTGGCAGATATAGCAATCAGCCCCAGCATTTT	CASSESGRYSNQPQHF
TRBJ2-7	-	TRBV7-9	TRBD1	TGTGCCAGCAGCTTAGCAGGGGGCCACGAGCAGTACTTC	CASSLAGGHEQYF
TRBJ1-2	-	TRBV7-7	-	TGTGCCAGCAGCCCTTGCGGGTCTGGACAGTTCCATGGCTACACCTTC	CASSPCGSGQFHGYTF
TRBJ2-5	-	TRBV19	TRBD1	TGTGCCAGTACCCCGCCCGGGACAGGGACCCGGGAGACCCAGTACTTC	CASTPPGTGTRETQYF
TRBJ2-7	-	TRBV18	TRBD2	TGTGCCAGCTCACCGCTAGTCGGGGAGGGTAGCGAGCAGTACTTC	CASSPLVGEGSEQYF
TRBJ2-1	few	TRBV19	TRBD2	TGTGCCAGTAGGGCGGGACTAGCGAACAATGAGCAGTTCTTC	CASRAGLANNEQFF
TRBJ2-3	-	TRBV2	TRBD2	TGCGCCAGCAGTGTATCTCTAGCGGGGGGTCCGGATACGCAGTATTTT	CASSVSLAGGPDTQYF
TRBJ2-2	once	TRBV18	TRBD1	TGTGCCAGCCCCCCGGGACAGGGTAACACCGGGGAGCTGTTTTTT	CASPPGQGNTGELFF
TRBJ1-4	-	TRBV5-1	TRBD1	TGCGCCAGCACCTCCTCCGGGACAGATGAAAAACTGTTTTTT	CASTSSGTDEKLFF
TRBJ2-4	-	TRBV7-6	TRBD1	TGTGCCAGCAGCTTAAGGGGGGGGACAGGGGCAAAAAACATTCAGTACTTC	CASSLRGGTGAKNIQYF
TRBJ2-2	-	TRBV6-1	TRBD1	TGTGCCAGCATACAGGGGGCCACGAACACCGGGGAGCTGTTTTTT	CASIQGATNTGELFF
TRBJ2-5	-	TRBV2	-	TGTGCCAGCAGTGTAGACCAGACAAGTGAGACCCAGTACTTC	CASSVDQTSETQYF
TRBJ2-3	-	TRBV28	-	TGTGCCAGCACTAGCGTCACAGATACGCAGTATTTT	CASTSVTDTQYF
TRBJ2-1	-	TRBV5-6	TRBD2	TGTGCCAGCAGCTTGGGGGGGACTAGCGGGAGGGCCGGGAATGAGCAGTTCTTC	CASSLGGTSGRAGNEQFF
TRBJ2-1	-	TRBV7-2	TRBD1	TGTGCCAGCAGCTTAGTGACAGGGGGCTCGAATGAGCAGTTCTTC	CASSLVTGGSNEQFF
TRBJ1-1	-	TRBV5-1	-	TGCGCCAGCAGCTTCGGACAGAACACTGAAGCTTTCTTT	CASSFGQNTEAFF
TRBJ2-7	-	TRBV9	TRBD2	TGTGCCAGCAGCGCGTCCACTAGCGGATCCTACGAGCAGTACTTC	CASSASTSGSYEQYF
TRBJ2-7	few	TRBV2	-	TGTGCCAGCAGTGATAGCGGAGGCTCGTACGAGCAGTACTTC	CASSDSGGSYEQYF
TRBJ1-5	-	TRBV6-1	-	TGTGCCAGCAGTGCCAGGGGTCTTTGGCAGCCCCAGCATTTT	CASSARGLWQPQHF
TRBJ2-2	-	TRBV10-3	TRBD2	TGTGCCATCCTAGCGGGACCAACGAACACCGGGGAGCTGTTTTTT	CAILAGPTNTGELFF
TRBJ1-1	once	TRBV30	-	TGTGCCTGGACTCACGAGACATCGGGGACTGAAGCTTTCTTT	CAWTHETSGTEAFF
TRBJ1-2	-	TRBV20-1	-	TGCAGTGCTACAGTCTCCGATGGCTACACCTTC	CSATVSDGYTF
TRBJ2-1	-	TRBV18	TRBD2	TGTGCCAGCTCCCTCGGACTAGTTGGCAATGAGCAGTTCTTC	CASSLGLVGNEQFF
TRBJ2-6	-	TRBV2	TRBD2	TGTGCCAGTAGCCCGGGGGGTTCCCGCTCTGGGGCCAACGTCCTGACTTTC	CASSPGGSRSGANVLTF
TRBJ2-3	-	TRBV5-1	TRBD2	TGCGCCAGCAGCTCGACTAGCGGGAGGGATACGCAGTATTTT	CASSSTSGRDTQYF
TRBJ1-4	once	TRBV18	TRBD1	TGTGCCAGCTCACTCGACAGGGACACTAATGAAAAACTGTTTTTT	CASSLDRDTNEKLFF
TRBJ2-1	-	TRBV5-4	TRBD2	TGTGCCAGCAGCCCCACCCCTAGCGGCACCTACAATGAGCAGTTCTTC	CASSPTPSGTYNEQFF
TRBJ2-3	few	TRBV30	TRBD1	TGTGCCTGGAGTGTGGGGACAGGGACGTGGGGTACGCAGTATTTT	CAWSVGTGTWGTQYF
TRBJ2-6	once	TRBV7-9	TRBD1	TGTGCCAGCAGCCGCCCCGACAGGGGGCGAGTGGGTGGGGCCAACGTCCTGACTTTC	CASSRPDRGRVGGANVLTF
TRBJ2-5	-	TRBV6-6	-	TGTGCCAGCAGAAAGGGGTTTACCCAAGAGACCCAGTACTTC	CASRKGFTQETQYF
TRBJ1-3	-	TRBV25-1	TRBD1	TGTGCCAGCAGTAAGACAGGGATCAGAGACACCATATATTTT	CASSKTGIRDTIYF
TRBJ1-5	-	TRBV28	TRBD1	TGTGCCAGCAGTTCCCCCCGGGACAGGGGGAGGTATAGCAATCAGCCCCAGCATTTT	CASSSPRDRGRYSNQPQHF
TRBJ2-5	-	TRBV2	TRBD2	TGTGCCAGCAGTGAAGTAGCGGGGGGTGGGGAGACCCAGTACTTC	CASSEVAGGGETQYF
TRBJ1-3	few	TRBV6-6	TRBD1	TGTGCCAGCAGCCCGGGACAGGGGGCGCCTGGAAACACCATATATTTT	CASSPGQGAPGNTIYF
TRBJ2-1	once	TRBV29-1	-	TGCAGCGTTGCATCGGTCCGGGGCTACAATGAGCAGTTCTTC	CSVASVRGYNEQFF
TRBJ2-1	-	TRBV29-1	TRBD1	TGCAGTGCTAACAGGGGGCGGGAGCAGTTCTTC	CSANRGREQFF
TRBJ1-6	-	TRBV6-1	-	TGTGCCAGCAGTCCAGAGGGAGTCTATAATTCACCCCTCCACTTT	CASSPEGVYNSPLHF
TRBJ2-1	few	TRBV7-6	-	TGTGCCAGCAGCCCTATCAGGGGCAATGAGCAGTTCTTC	CASSPIRGNEQFF
TRBJ1-4	-	TRBV6-5	TRBD1	TGTGCCAGCGGGACAGGAATTAATGAAAAACTGTTTTTT	CASGTGINEKLFF
TRBJ2-4	-	TRBV28	TRBD2	TGTGCCAGCAGTTCTACCCCCGGGACTAGCCCAATTCAGTACTTC	CASSSTPGTSPIQYF
TRBJ2-6	-	TRBV28	-	TGTGCCAGCAGTAGTACAGACTCTGGGGCCAACGTCCTGACTTTC	CASSSTDSGANVLTF
TRBJ2-5	-	TRBV5-6	TRBD2	TGTGCCAGCAGCTTGGGCCGGGGGGTAGAGGAGACCCAGTACTTC	CASSLGRGVEETQYF
TRBJ1-3	-	TRBV18	-	TGTGCCAGCTCACCGGCTGGTGCAGGGGCTGGAAACACCATATATTTT	CASSPAGAGAGNTIYF
TRBJ2-3	-	TRBV2	TRBD2	TGTGCCAGCAGTGAAGCGGGTAGCGGGAGACCCACAGATACGCAGTATTTT	CASSEAGSGRPTDTQYF
TRBJ2-5	-	TRBV30	-	TGTGCCTGGAGCGGGGGTGAGACCCAGTACTTC	CAWSGGETQYF
TRBJ2-3	-	TRBV29-1	-	TGCAGCGTCAAACTTGAGGATACGCAGTATTTT	CSVKLEDTQYF
TRBJ2-5	-	TRBV5-1	TRBD2	TGCGCCAGCAGCCGAAGGTGGGAGGGACGTACCCAAGAGACCCAGTACTTC	CASSRRWEGRTQETQYF